These 10 T cell receptor beta chains share one sample of origin, sequenced in a study of blood T cell repertoires in COVID-19. Here immunoSEQ multiplex PCR was the method, and the copy in TCRdb shows in-frame clones only, minus some. The data contain over 100,000 clones, around 80% of them singletons. Sequenced sample: peripheral blood. Receptors were obtained from a human donor in a cohort sampled during active or convalescent COVID-19.

V and J are TRBV7-2 and TRBJ2-7; D is possibly TRBD2 (6 bases). V lost 4 bases, J lost 2 bases, and 24 bases lay in between. Germline CDR1 is SGHTA and CDR2 is FQGNSA. CDR3 length: 18 amino acids. In DNA form, the CDR3 reads TGTGCCAGCAGCTCTGTTGGGCGGGGAGCGGCAAGCACCTACGAGCAGTACTTC. Its protein is CASSSVGRGAASTYEQYF.

V gene TRBV10-3 combines with J gene TRBJ2-7, with D maybe TRBD1 (5 bases). V was pared by 0 bases and J by 6 bases, with 21 bases between. The CDR3 extends over 17 amino acids. In germline, CDR1 is ENHRY, CDR2 SYGVKD. The CDR3 sequence is CAISESFSVAGFGEQYF. CDR3 sequence (DNA): TGTGCCATCAGTGAGTCGTTTTCGGTGGCAGGGTTTGGCGAGCAGTACTTC.

The chain couples TRBV19 to TRBJ1-1; TRBD1 might be the D (6 bases). The germline V and J ends were trimmed by 7 bases and 2 bases, with 11 bases remaining between them. From germline, CDR1 is LNHDA and CDR2 SQIVND (reference sequence). The CDR3 sequence is 13 residues long. CDR3 in DNA: TGTGCCAGTACGGGGGGCCTTAACACTGAAGCTTTCTTT. Translation: CASTGGLNTEAFF.

This chain connects TRBV10-1 to TRBJ2-1; D call uncertain. CDR3 length equals 13 residues. The V end lost 0 bases, the J end lost 7 bases, and 7 bases lay between the germline ends. Germline CDR1 WNHNN, CDR2 SYGVQD (reference sequence). The CDR3 DNA reads as TGCGCCAGCAGTGAGTCGGGCGTGAATGAGCAGTTCTTC. Its translation: CASSESGVNEQFF.

This clone was found a few times. V is TRBV4-2 and J is TRBJ2-1; D remains ambiguous. Germline-derived CDR1 and CDR2 are LGHNA and YNFKEQ. Trimming removed 0 bases at V and 9 bases at J, with 9 bases between. The CDR3 is made up of 13 amino acids. CDR3 in DNA: TGTGCCAGCAGCCAAGATCCCTCGGGTGAGCAGTTCTTC. This encodes CASSQDPSGEQFF.

This chain uses TRBV5-1 with TRBJ1-1; D perhaps matches TRBD1 (6 bases). Germline lookup yields CDR1 SGHRS and CDR2 YFSETQ. The CDR3 extends over 15 amino acids. V gave up 3 bases and J gave up 2 bases, with 14 bases separating them. The CDR3 nucleotides read TGCGCCAGCAGCTCCGCCTGGGGGCTAAACACTGAAGCTTTCTTT. As protein: CASSSAWGLNTEAFF.

The rearrangement links TRBV5-6 to TRBJ2-7; 8 positions match TRBD2. Germline V gene lookup returns CDR1 SGHDT and CDR2 YYEEEE. This CDR3 spans 17 amino acids. V shed 1 base and J 0 bases; nucleotides not matched to a gene: 9. The CDR3 DNA reads TGTGCCAGCAGCTTGCTCTACGTAGCGGGGATCTCCTACGAGCAGTACTTC. This encodes CASSLLYVAGISYEQYF.

The chain employs TRBV7-2 and TRBJ1-2, with D tentatively TRBD1 (6 bases). The CDR3 contains 14 residues. Trimming pared 1 base from V and 5 bases from J, leaving 11 bases between. Germline loops: CDR1 SGHTA, CDR2 FQGNSA. CDR3 sequence (DNA): TGTGCCAGCAGCTTAGTGGCCCAGGGGTATGGCTACACCTTC. Translating it yields CASSLVAQGYGYTF.

The chain carries TRBV10-3 and TRBJ2-1, with TRBD1 matching over 12 bases. Germline-derived CDR1 and CDR2 are ENHRY and SYGVKD. The CDR3 extends over 14 amino acids. J was trimmed by 5 bases and V by 7 bases; bases with no gene match: 3. The CDR3 loop reads CAIKGDRGHNEQFF. As DNA, the CDR3 is TGTGCCATCAAGGGGGACAGGGGGCACAATGAGCAGTTCTTC.

The V and J genes are TRBV7-9 and TRBJ1-5, with D possibly TRBD1 on 6 matching bases. This CDR3 has 13 residues. CDR1 is SEHNR, CDR2 FQNEAQ, per germline (reference sequence). Trimming removed 3 bases from V and 7 bases from J, with 10 bases in between. In DNA form, the CDR3 reads TGTGCCAGCAGCTTCCGGGGGGCCCAGCCCCAGCATTTT. Protein product: CASSFRGAQPQHF.